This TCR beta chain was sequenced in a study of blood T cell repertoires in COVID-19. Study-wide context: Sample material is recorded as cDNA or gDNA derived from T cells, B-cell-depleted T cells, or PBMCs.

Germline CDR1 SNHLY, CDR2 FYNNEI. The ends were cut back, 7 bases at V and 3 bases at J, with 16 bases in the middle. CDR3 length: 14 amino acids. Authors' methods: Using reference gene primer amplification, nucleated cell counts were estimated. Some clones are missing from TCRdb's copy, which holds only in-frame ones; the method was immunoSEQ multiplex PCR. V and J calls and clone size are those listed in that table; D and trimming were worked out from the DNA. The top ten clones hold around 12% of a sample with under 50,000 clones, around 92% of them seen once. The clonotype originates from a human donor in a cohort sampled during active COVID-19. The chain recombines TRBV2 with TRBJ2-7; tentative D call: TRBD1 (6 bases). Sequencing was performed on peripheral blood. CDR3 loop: CASKLQGLSYEQYF. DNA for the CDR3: TGTGCCAGCAAACTGCAGGGGCTCAGCTACGAGCAGTACTTC.